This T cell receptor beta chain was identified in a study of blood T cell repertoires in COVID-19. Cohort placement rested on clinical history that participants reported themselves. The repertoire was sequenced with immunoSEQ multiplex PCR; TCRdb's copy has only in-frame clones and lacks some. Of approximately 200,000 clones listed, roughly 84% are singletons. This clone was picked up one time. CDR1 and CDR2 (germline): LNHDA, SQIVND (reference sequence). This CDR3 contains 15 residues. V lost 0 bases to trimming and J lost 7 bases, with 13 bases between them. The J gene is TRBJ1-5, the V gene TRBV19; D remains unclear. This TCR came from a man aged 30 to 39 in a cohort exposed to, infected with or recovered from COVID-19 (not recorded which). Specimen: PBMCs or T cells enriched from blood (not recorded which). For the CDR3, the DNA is TGTGCCAGTAGTATAGAAACGGGGTCGGGGCAGCCCCAGCATTTT. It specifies CASSIETGSGQPQHF.